This is a list of T cell receptor beta chains from one sample in a study of spatial heterogeneity in lung cancer. TCRdb re-derived calls from the 5' RACE reads in MiXCR, one entry per CDR3 protein. The table includes 80,000 to 95,000 distinct CDR3 sequences, about 9.4% detected once. The source was PBMCs, collected at surgery. The receptors were sampled from a male donor with early-stage non-small cell lung cancer. Both conserved end residues are part of each CDR3. D genes are given only for firm matches. Clone size, where shown, is once, few, many, or a class for clones that have expanded.

abundance	v_gene	j_gene	d_gene	CDR3aa	CDR3nt
.	TRBV7-9	TRBJ2-3	TRBD2	CDSSFGTSGVRDTQYF	TGTGACAGCAGCTTCGGGACTAGCGGGGTCAGAGATACGCAGTATTTT
.	TRBV20-1	TRBJ2-1	.	CSAPRDSYNEQFF	TGCAGTGCTCCCCGGGACTCCTACAATGAGCAGTTCTTC
many	TRBV6-5	TRBJ2-7	.	CASSYSTTPSYEQYF	TGTGCCAGCAGTTACTCGACGACTCCCTCCTACGAGCAGTACTTC
.	TRBV2	TRBJ1-2	.	CASSSMTGGNYGYTF	TGTGCCAGCAGTTCCATGACGGGGGGGAACTATGGCTACACCTTC
.	TRBV7-9	TRBJ1-4	.	CASSREDRLNEKLFF	TGTGCCAGCAGCAGAGAAGACAGGCTTAATGAAAAACTGTTTTTT
many	TRBV5-1	TRBJ2-1	TRBD1	CASSHGQVNNEEQFF	TGCGCCAGCAGCCATGGACAGGTAAACAATGAAGAGCAGTTCTTC
many	TRBV5-1	TRBJ1-1	.	CASSLGRDIFWNTEAFF	TGCGCCAGCAGCTTGGGCAGGGACATCTTCTGGAACACTGAAGCTTTCTTT
few	TRBV20-1	TRBJ2-7	TRBD1	CSARAWDSYEQYF	TGCAGTGCTAGGGCTTGGGACAGCTACGAGCAGTACTTC
few	TRBV6-5	TRBJ2-1	TRBD2	CASSYSASGRSYNEQFF	TGTGCCAGCAGTTACTCGGCTAGCGGGCGCTCCTACAATGAGCAGTTCTTC
.	TRBV10-3	TRBJ1-6	.	CAISESTPVFTGSPLHF	TGTGCCATCAGTGAGTCGACGCCGGTCTTTACAGGGTCACCCCTCCACTTT
.	TRBV7-3	TRBJ2-2	.	CASSPRQKANTGELFF	TGTGCCAGCAGCCCCAGACAGAAGGCGAACACCGGGGAGCTGTTTTTT
.	TRBV7-9	TRBJ1-5	TRBD1	CASSLNSPRQGSQPQHF	TGTGCCAGCAGCTTAAATTCTCCCCGACAGGGAAGCCAGCCCCAGCATTTT
many	TRBV29-1	TRBJ2-5	.	CSVEDRVETQYF	TGCAGCGTTGAAGATCGGGTGGAGACCCAGTACTTC
many	TRBV5-1	TRBJ1-1	TRBD1	CASRDRASNTEAFF	TGCGCCAGCAGGGACAGGGCATCGAACACTGAAGCTTTCTTT
.	TRBV27	TRBJ1-1	.	CASSSNLRGPSTEAFF	TGTGCCAGCAGTTCTAATCTCAGGGGCCCGAGTACTGAAGCTTTCTTT
few	TRBV5-5	TRBJ2-4	.	CASSLDGSARGNIQYF	TGTGCCAGCAGCTTGGATGGCTCCGCACGGGGAAACATTCAGTACTTC
few	TRBV28	TRBJ2-3	.	CASSLWQSLGTDTQYF	TGTGCCAGCAGTTTATGGCAGTCACTAGGCACAGATACGCAGTATTTT
many	TRBV5-1	TRBJ2-7	TRBD1	CASSRTGGNYEQYF	TGCGCCAGCAGCCGGACAGGGGGTAACTACGAGCAGTACTTC
.	TRBV28	TRBJ2-7	.	CASTPRGSPRDEQYF	TGTGCCAGCACCCCCCGAGGATCCCCTAGGGACGAGCAGTACTTC
few	TRBV28	TRBJ2-3	.	CASSRPSPDTQYF	TGTGCCAGCAGCCGCCCTAGTCCAGATACGCAGTATTTT
many	TRBV18	TRBJ2-7	.	CASSVGIEGEQYF	TGTGCCAGCTCAGTCGGGATCGAAGGCGAGCAGTACTTC
.	TRBV3-1	TRBJ2-7	TRBD2	CASSPVLGGSSYEQYF	TGTGCCAGCAGCCCGGTTTTAGGCGGGAGCTCCTACGAGCAGTACTTC
.	TRBV19	TRBJ2-1	.	CASSIDSLGLPWYNEQFF	TGTGCCAGTAGTATAGATTCCTTGGGACTGCCCTGGTACAATGAGCAGTTCTTC
many	TRBV3-1	TRBJ1-5	.	CASSQGNQPQHF	TGTGCCAGCAGCCAAGGCAATCAGCCCCAGCATTTT
few	TRBV15	TRBJ2-5	.	CATSRGNAQETQYF	TGTGCCACCAGCAGAGGAAACGCGCAAGAGACCCAGTACTTC
many	TRBV5-1	TRBJ2-5	TRBD1	CASSSPGTGLLETQYF	TGCGCCAGCAGCTCACCCGGGACAGGGTTGTTGGAGACCCAGTACTTC
many	TRBV5-1	TRBJ2-5	TRBD1	CASSPSDRGETQYF	TGCGCCAGCAGCCCCTCAGACAGGGGAGAGACCCAGTACTTC
many	TRBV5-1	TRBJ1-6	.	CASSNGGQGSPLHF	TGCGCCAGCAGCAACGGGGGGCAAGGATCACCCCTCCACTTT
.	TRBV12-3/TRBV12-4	TRBJ2-5	.	CASTPGATQETQYF	TGTGCCAGCACACCGGGGGCTACCCAAGAGACCCAGTACTTC
.	TRBV29-1	TRBJ2-7	TRBD1	CSVRPQGGIHEQYF	TGCAGCGTACGCCCACAGGGGGGTATCCACGAGCAGTACTTC
many	TRBV12-3/TRBV12-4	TRBJ2-7	.	CASSLMGGSYEQYF	TGTGCCAGCAGTTTGATGGGGGGCTCCTACGAGCAGTACTTC
.	TRBV5-1	TRBJ2-7	TRBD1	CASSPPLTGNEQYF	TGCGCCAGCAGCCCCCCCCTGACAGGGAACGAGCAGTACTTC
few	TRBV5-1	TRBJ2-3	.	CASSWSSGSTDTQYF	TGCGCCAGCAGCTGGAGTAGCGGCAGCACAGATACGCAGTATTTT
many	TRBV20-1	TRBJ1-1	TRBD1	CSATGTVSTEAFF	TGCAGTGCTACCGGGACAGTGAGCACTGAAGCTTTCTTT
.	TRBV5-1	TRBJ2-2	.	CASSLVPTGELFF	TGCGCCAGCAGCTTGGTTCCCACCGGGGAGCTGTTTTTT
.	TRBV3-1	TRBJ2-7	TRBD2	CASSPGGEGEQYF	TGTGCCAGCAGCCCTGGGGGGGAAGGCGAGCAGTACTTC
.	TRBV19	TRBJ2-7	TRBD2	CASSIARGAYEQYF	TGTGCCAGTAGTATTGCGCGGGGGGCCTACGAGCAGTACTTC
few	TRBV19	TRBJ1-5	TRBD1	CASSTGQGRPQHF	TGTGCCAGTAGTACCGGACAGGGACGGCCCCAGCATTTT
many	TRBV19	TRBJ2-2	TRBD1	CASSIVRGRGTGELFF	TGTGCCAGTAGTATAGTAAGGGGGCGCGGGACCGGGGAGCTGTTTTTT
few	TRBV18	TRBJ2-6	TRBD1	CASSPSRQGYGANVLTF	TGTGCCAGCTCACCATCGAGACAGGGCTATGGGGCCAACGTCCTGACTTTC
.	TRBV2	TRBJ2-3	.	CASRELSMGTDTQYF	TGTGCCAGCAGAGAACTAAGCATGGGCACAGATACGCAGTATTTT
many	TRBV2	TRBJ1-1	.	CASSGYTEAFF	TGTGCCAGCAGTGGTTACACTGAAGCTTTCTTT
few	TRBV20-1	TRBJ2-3	TRBD2	CSARGGTSGFTDTQYF	TGCAGTGCTAGAGGGGGGACTAGCGGATTCACAGATACGCAGTATTTT
many	TRBV19	TRBJ2-3	.	CASSQWTPEAADTQYF	TGTGCCAGTAGCCAATGGACACCTGAAGCGGCAGATACGCAGTATTTT
.	TRBV7-9	TRBJ2-5	TRBD2	CAGTREQQETQYF	TGTGCCGGCACGCGGGAGCAGCAAGAGACCCAGTACTTC
.	TRBV5-1	TRBJ2-1	TRBD2	CASSLVPTSGSNEQFF	TGCGCCAGCAGCTTGGTTCCCACTAGCGGGAGCAATGAGCAGTTCTTC